The 17 T cell receptor beta chains below all came from one sample that was sequenced in a study of T cell responses to AZD1222 COVID-19 vaccine. Sequencing was performed with immunoSEQ multiplex PCR; in TCRdb, only in-frame clones are kept and a portion is missing. The data show under 80,000 clones, around 85% seen once. This specimen consisted of peripheral blood, obtained 28 days after the second AZD1222 dose. These receptors all stem from an adult who received the AZD1222 COVID-19 vaccine.

The chain carries TRBV12-3 or TRBV12-4 and TRBJ2-3, with TRBD1 matching over 7 bases. Trimming removed 2 bases from V and 10 bases from J; junction bases left unmatched: 6. The CDR3 is 13 residues long. The CDR3 region has the DNA TGTGCCAGCAGTTTATCTACAGGGGCATCGCAGTATTTT. Translation: CASSLSTGASQYF.

This rearrangement joins TRBV28 to TRBJ2-3; 13 nucleotides agree with TRBD2. V lost 5 bases to trimming and J lost 5 bases; unmatched junction nucleotides: 10. CDR1 and CDR2 (germline): MDHEN, SYDVKM. The CDR3 has 17 amino acids. CDR3 residues: CASSPPWTSGRKDTQYF. The CDR3 nucleotides read TGTGCCAGCAGTCCCCCTTGGACTAGCGGGAGAAAAGATACGCAGTATTTT.

The CDR3 DNA reads TGTGCTAGTGGACTCGGGACGGACCTTCGGAATGAGCAGTTCTTC. The encoded protein is CASGLGTDLRNEQFF. The chain uses TRBV12-5 and TRBJ2-1; D tentatively reads TRBD1 or TRBD2 (5 bases each). The germline V and J ends were trimmed by 6 bases and 7 bases, with 19 bases remaining between them. Germline CDR1 LGHNT, CDR2 FRNRAP. The CDR3 totals 15 residues.

This sequence joins TRBV23-1 and TRBJ2-1; TRBD1 matches 10 bases. TRBV23-1 has ORF status, its function being uncertain. Trimming at V came to 0 bases and at J to 9 bases, leaving 20 bases not matched to a gene. The CDR3 is made up of 20 amino acids. Here the CDR3 reads CASSQSGTGEGLWDHGEQFF. DNA of the CDR3: TGCGCCAGCAGTCAATCGGGGACAGGGGAAGGGTTGTGGGACCACGGTGAGCAGTTCTTC.

This clone turned up a few times. The chain has TRBV30 and TRBJ1-6; TRBD1 is a possible D gene (5 bases). This CDR3 is 16 amino acids long. Germline-derived CDR1 and CDR2 are GTSNPN and SVGIG (reference sequence). V lost 3 bases and J 3 bases, leaving 15 bases between the germline ends. In DNA, the CDR3 is TGTGCCTGGAGGGGGCAGGGCTCGTACTATAATTCACCCCTCCACTTT. Translated: CAWRGQGSYYNSPLHF.

V and J are TRBV7-2 and TRBJ2-1, with a possible D match to TRBD2 (6 bases). The CDR3 runs to 15 residues. In germline, CDR1 is SGHTA, CDR2 FQGNSA. Trimming shortened V by 2 bases and J by 5 bases, and 13 bases separated the two germline ends. CDR3 sequence reads: CASSLRRERNNEQFF. The CDR3 DNA sequence: TGTGCCAGCAGCTTAAGACGGGAGAGGAACAATGAGCAGTTCTTC.

The chain uses TRBV27 and TRBJ2-1; 13 nucleotides agree with TRBD2. CDR1 and CDR2 (germline): MNHEY, SMNVEV (reference sequence). This CDR3 spans 16 amino acids. V was clipped by 10 bases and J by 13 bases; unmatched bases: 19. CDR3 protein: CATSAGTSGEGIHQFF. Here the CDR3 DNA reads TGTGCCACCTCAGCCGGGACTAGCGGGGAGGGAATACACCAGTTCTTC.

This chain uses TRBV6-5 with TRBJ2-1; TRBD2 aligns across 8 bases. Germline V gene sequence: CDR1 MNHEY, CDR2 SVGAGI. The CDR3 extends over 14 amino acids. J gave up 6 bases and V 1 base, and 2 bases lay outside the gene matches. CDR3 sequence reads: CASSYWTSRNEQFF. CDR3 nucleotide sequence: TGTGCCAGCAGTTACTGGACTAGCCGCAATGAGCAGTTCTTC.

This clone was found once. The chain couples TRBV2 to TRBJ2-7; D is ambiguous. The CDR3 runs to 14 residues. Germline CDR1 is SNHLY and CDR2 is FYNNEI. V lost 2 bases, J lost 4 bases, and 12 bases lay in between. The CDR3 loop is CASSEYSPAYEQYF. CDR3 coding DNA: TGTGCCAGCAGTGAATATTCGCCCGCGTACGAGCAGTACTTC.

The rearrangement uses TRBV3-1 (or the pseudogene TRBV3-2) and TRBJ2-7, with TRBD1 matching over 7 bases. The CDR3 has 15 residues. Germline CDR1 is LGHDT and CDR2 is YNNKEL (reference sequence). V lost 6 bases, J lost 0 bases, and 8 bases stayed unmatched. CDR3 protein: CASRPHRGPSYEQYF. The CDR3 coding sequence is TGTGCCAGCAGACCTCACAGGGGACCCTCCTACGAGCAGTACTTC.

The rearrangement links TRBV5-4 to TRBJ2-7; D may be TRBD1 (5 bases). Trimming stripped 2 bases from V and 5 bases from J, with 11 bases between. Germline CDR1 reads SGHNT; CDR2 reads YYREEE (reference sequence). The CDR3 consists of 13 residues. CDR3 loop: CASSFGQVNEQYF. For the CDR3, the DNA is TGTGCCAGCAGCTTCGGACAAGTCAACGAGCAGTACTTC.

This chain connects TRBV2 to TRBJ1-5; no clear D. Trimming left V 0 bases short and J 1 base short, with 7 bases between. Germline V gene sequence: CDR1 SNHLY, CDR2 FYNNEI. CDR3 length: 15 amino acids. The CDR3 spells CASSEASYSNQPQHF. In DNA form, the CDR3 reads TGTGCCAGCAGTGAAGCAAGTTACAGCAATCAGCCCCAGCATTTT.

J is TRBJ2-5 and V is TRBV27, with D unclear. CDR3 length: 13 residues. Trimming left V 5 bases short and J 0 bases short, with 7 bases between. The germline V gene encodes CDR1 MNHEY and CDR2 SMNVEV (reference sequence). The CDR3: CASSARYQETQYF. The CDR3 bases are TGTGCCAGCAGTGCCAGGTACCAAGAGACCCAGTACTTC.

V and J are TRBV4-1 and TRBJ1-2; 9 positions agree with TRBD1. The CDR3 covers 16 residues. CDR1 MGHRA and CDR2 YSYEKL come from the germline V gene. Trimming took 0 bases from V and 0 from J; bases not matched to a gene: 2. The CDR3 here is CASSQDRDRANYGYTF. In nucleotides, the CDR3 is TGCGCCAGCAGCCAAGACCGGGACAGGGCTAACTATGGCTACACCTTC.

V and J are TRBV28 and TRBJ2-7; TRBD1 matches at 7 bases. The CDR3 loop spans 17 amino acids. Germline CDR1 MDHEN, CDR2 SYDVKM. J gave up 3 bases and V 2 bases, and 13 bases lay outside the gene matches. The CDR3 DNA sequence: TGTGCCAGCAGTTTACCTTTCAGGACAGGCCGACTCTACGAGCAGTACTTC. This translates into CASSLPFRTGRLYEQYF.

V usage is TRBV5-4 and J usage is TRBJ2-5; D may be TRBD2 (6 bases). V was shortened by 4 bases and J by 2 bases, with 15 bases between the two germline ends. Germline CDR1 SGHNT, CDR2 YYREEE (reference sequence). The CDR3 runs 15 residues. CDR3 region: CASSQKAAGQETQYF. The CDR3 coding sequence is TGTGCCAGCAGCCAAAAGGCAGCGGGTCAAGAGACCCAGTACTTC.

The rearrangement links TRBV18 to TRBJ2-3, with D possibly TRBD2 on 5 matching bases. This CDR3 region has 16 residues. V lost 1 base and J lost 0, with 11 bases in between. Germline-derived CDR1 and CDR2 are KGHSH and LQKENI. The DNA of the CDR3 is TGTGCCAGCTCACCACTAATGGGCGGGAGCACAGATACGCAGTATTTT. Its translation: CASSPLMGGSTDTQYF.